The present T cell receptor (beta chain) was sequenced within a study of T cell repertoires in cytomegalovirus infection. Study information: Carrying CMV and the relevant HLA type showed in public TCR beta signatures.

A single record per CDR3 protein comes from TCRdb applying MiXCR to the reads. The sample includes around 900,000 distinct CDR3 sequences, under 40% of them seen just once. The CDR3 loop spans 12 amino acids. Trimming took 8 bases from V and 1 from J, leaving 8 bases between them. CDR1 and CDR2 (germline): MNHNS, SASEGT. This clonotype was seen a few times. The antigen is not known. The sample was cultured CD8+ T cells from PBMCs, taken from culture after CMV antigen stimulation. This sequence joins TRBV6-1 and TRBJ2-5; possible D gene TRBD2, 6 bases. This clonotype was obtained from a human donor in good health (CMV status not recorded). Some clones in this sample may be carry-over from other donors' samples. The CDR3 DNA reads TGTGCCAGCCGGGGGTTCCAAGAGACCCAGTACTTC. Its protein is CASRGFQETQYF.